A single sample gave rise to the 11 T cell receptor beta chains below, sequenced in a study of vaccination effects on CD4 cells after COVID-19. Ahead of sequencing, the ViraFEST assay grew antigen-specific CD4+ T cells using viral peptide pools. Once cultured for 10 days, the cells underwent separation to obtain CD4+ T cells. The antigens of these receptors remain unknown. Assay: immunoSEQ multiplex PCR; the TCRdb copy retains only in-frame clones and omits some. Seen here are around 11,000 clones, roughly 74% observed once, and the top ten hold approximately 24%. The material sequenced was CD4+ T cells from PBMCs cultured with HCoV-229E spike peptides, taken before COVID-19 vaccination. Source of these receptors: a human donor who received a COVID-19 vaccine.

This chain uses TRBV3-1 (or the pseudogene TRBV3-2) with TRBJ2-3, with 12 bases identical to TRBD2. There are 18 residues in the CDR3. With 2 bases clipped from V and 1 base from J, the junction kept 7 bases outside the gene matches. The V gene's germline CDR1 is LGHDT and CDR2 YNNKEL (reference sequence). The CDR3 nucleotides are TGTGCCAGCAGCCAATCTTGGAGACTAGCGGGGGGCACAGATACGCAGTATTTT. Translation gives CASSQSWRLAGGTDTQYF.

V usage is TRBV3-1 (or the pseudogene TRBV3-2) and J usage is TRBJ2-1; 8 nucleotides agree with TRBD1. The CDR3 has 16 residues. Germline V gene data show CDR1 as LGHDT and CDR2 as YNNKEL (reference sequence). Unmatched junction bases numbered 7, after V lost 4 bases and J lost 2 bases. In nucleotides, the CDR3 is TGTGCCAGCAGCCGGTTCCGGACAGGGCCCTACAATGAGCAGTTCTTC. It is translated as CASSRFRTGPYNEQFF.

The V and J genes are TRBV4-1 and TRBJ1-2; D unresolved. Germline-derived CDR1 and CDR2 are MGHRA and YSYEKL. The V gene lost 0 bases and the J gene lost 5 bases, with 7 bases spanning the gap. The CDR3 runs 13 residues. The CDR3 loop reads CASSQEGRYGYTF. The CDR3 coding sequence is TGCGCCAGCAGCCAAGAGGGCCGATATGGCTACACCTTC.

This sequence joins TRBV7-9 and TRBJ1-1; a weak D match, TRBD1 (5 bases). The germline V gene encodes CDR1 SEHNR and CDR2 FQNEAQ (reference sequence). This CDR3 contains 14 residues. Trimming cost V 6 bases and J 4 bases, with 15 bases left between them. The DNA for the CDR3 is TGTGCCAGCAGTTTTCAGGGTAGGGCCACTGAAGCTTTCTTT. Translated: CASSFQGRATEAFF. Full variable domain (remainder filled in from reference TRBV7-9 and TRBJ1-1): DTGVSQNPRHKITKRGQNVTFRCDPISEHNRLYWYRQTLGQGPEFLTYFQNEAQLEKSRLLSDRFSAERPKGSFSTLEIQRTEQGDSAMYLCASSFQGRATEAFFGQGTRLTVV.

CDR3 protein: CASPFSGGRSNEQFF. The CDR3 DNA reads as TGTGCCAGCCCATTTAGCGGCGGGCGAAGCAATGAGCAGTTCTTC. V and J are TRBV7-2 and TRBJ2-1; D perhaps matches TRBD2 (6 bases). Germline lookup yields CDR1 SGHTA and CDR2 FQGNSA. The CDR3 has 15 residues. Trimming shortened V by 8 bases and J by 6 bases, and 20 bases separated the two germline ends.

This clone has only one observation. The V gene is TRBV5-4, the J gene TRBJ1-4, with D uncertain. Trimming removed 0 bases from V and 10 bases from J, with 7 bases in between. The germline CDR1 and CDR2 sequences are SGHNT and YYREEE (reference sequence). CDR3 length: 12 residues. Here the CDR3 reads CASSLVGGKLFF. The CDR3 DNA reads TGTGCCAGCAGCTTGGTGGGAGGAAAACTGTTTTTT. Filled out from reference TRBV5-4 and TRBJ1-4, the complete variable domain reads ETGVTQSPTHLIKTRGQQVTLRCSSQSGHNTVSWYQQALGQGPQFIFQYYREEENGRGNFPPRFSGLQFPNYSSELNVNALELDDSALYLCASSLVGGKLFFGSGTQLSVL.

The chain is built from TRBV6-5 and TRBJ1-2; TRBD1 matches 7 bases. Germline CDR1 and CDR2: MNHEY and SVGAGI. The V segment lost 4 bases and the J segment 6 bases; nucleotides outside the gene matches: 8. This CDR3 region has 14 residues. CDR3 amino acids: CASSSDRVGNGYTF. Here the CDR3 DNA reads TGTGCCAGCAGTTCAGACAGGGTAGGGAATGGCTACACCTTC.

V and J are TRBV4-1 and TRBJ1-6; 10 nucleotides match TRBD1. CDR1 is MGHRA, CDR2 YSYEKL, per germline. The CDR3 extends over 16 amino acids. V lost 1 base, J lost 8 bases, and 5 bases stayed unmatched. DNA of the CDR3: TGCGCCAGCAGCCAAGGAAGGGGACAGGGGTATTCACCCCTCCACTTT. It encodes CASSQGRGQGYSPLHF.

The CDR3 bases are TGTGCCAGCAGTTTTCCCCCCGGGACAGGGCCGTATGGCTACACCTTC. Translation gives CASSFPPGTGPYGYTF. The rearrangement joins TRBV28 to TRBJ1-2, with TRBD1 identical over 9 bases. The CDR3 length is 16 residues. The V gene's germline CDR1 is MDHEN and CDR2 SYDVKM. Trimming removed 3 bases from V and 5 bases from J; junction bases left unmatched: 10.

In DNA form, the CDR3 reads TGTGCCAGCAGCTCGGGACAGGGTACGATTGGCGGCTATGGCTACACCTTC. As protein: CASSSGQGTIGGYGYTF. V gene TRBV9 combines with J gene TRBJ1-2; TRBD1 matches 9 bases. Trimming took 4 bases from V and 4 from J; bases not matched to a gene: 14. The CDR3 is made up of 17 amino acids. Germline values: CDR1 SGDLS, CDR2 YYNGEE.

The rearrangement joins TRBV28 to TRBJ1-2, with D unclear. Germline values: CDR1 MDHEN, CDR2 SYDVKM. The CDR3 length is 14 residues. Between the trimmed V and J ends, which lost 6 bases and 2 bases, there was a span of 13 bases. The CDR3 reads CASSRTRANYGYTF. In DNA, the CDR3 is TGTGCCAGCAGCCGAACTCGGGCGAACTATGGCTACACCTTC.